This T cell receptor (beta chain) came from a study of technical replicates of blood from a handful of donors. The CDR3 is 16 amino acids. The data were produced by immunoSEQ multiplex PCR, yet TCRdb's version contains in-frame clones alone and is incomplete. Counted here are about 97,000 clones, approximately 94% occurring once; the ten biggest clones make up 0.33%. This TCR was sampled from a human donor in good health. Input material: T cells isolated from PBMCs. J is TRBJ2-7 and V is TRBV21-1; the table gives TRBD1 as D, unverified against the DNA. TRBV21-1 is flagged as a pseudogene. The CDR3 sequence is CASSTPTGTGGDEQYF. CDR3 nucleotide sequence: TGTGCCAGCAGCACCCCTACGGGGACAGGGGGCGACGAGCAGTACTTC.